This T cell receptor beta chain was retrieved from a study of identical twins. The trim removed 5 bases at V and 0 bases at J, leaving 8 bases unmatched. The length of the CDR3 is 16 residues. Per the germline V gene, CDR1 is LNHNV and CDR2 is YYDKDF (reference sequence). Through template switching, a universal primer site was introduced, and the cDNA contained unique molecular identifiers. TCRdb re-called the 5' RACE reads through MiXCR, storing one row per CDR3 protein. The sample contains about 720,000 distinct CDR3 sequences, 8% to 9% of which appear only once. These data were also filed under a second study, of yellow fever vaccine responses in identical twins.

The sequenced sample consisted of PBMCs. The receptor was isolated from a woman under 30 in good health. V usage is TRBV15 and J usage is TRBJ2-3; 7 nucleotides agree with TRBD2. CDR3 loop: CATSRNPGGSTDTQYF. For the CDR3, the DNA is TGTGCCACCAGCCGGAATCCGGGGGGTAGCACAGATACGCAGTATTTT. The full variable domain, completed using reference TRBV15 and TRBJ2-3, is DAMVIQNPRYQVTQFGKPVTLSCSQTLNHNVMYWYQQKSSQAPKLLFHYYDKDFNNEADTPDNFQSRRPNTSFCFLDIRSPGLGDTAMYLCATSRNPGGSTDTQYFGPGTRLTVL.